The 9 T cell receptor beta chains presented below share a single source sample, sequenced in a study of blood T cells in healthy people across ages. Combining a sample-barcoded 5' primer with a J-beta primer mix, a second PCR ran for about 7 to 12 cycles. Each CDR3 protein gets one entry after TCRdb re-called the 5' RACE reads with MiXCR. The sample lists over 1,200,000 distinct CDR3 sequences; roughly 59% were seen once. Sequenced material: blood. Receptor source: a man aged 18 to 29 in good health.

The chain combines TRBV24-1 with TRBJ1-1; tentatively, D is TRBD1 (6 bases). Germline V gene data show CDR1 as KGHDR and CDR2 as SFDVKD. V was clipped by 8 bases and J by 0 bases, with 15 bases between them. The CDR3 has 15 residues. CDR3 region: CATKGFQGLNTEAFF. The DNA for the CDR3 is TGTGCCACCAAGGGCTTCCAGGGGTTGAACACTGAAGCTTTCTTT.

This clonotype was seen a few times. The rearrangement joins TRBV12-3 or TRBV12-4 to TRBJ2-1; TRBD1 matches 9 bases. The CDR3 has 14 amino acids. Losses at the gene ends were 5 bases for V and 7 bases for J; bases not matched to a gene: 6. CDR3 protein: CASSIWDRENEQFF. The CDR3 coding sequence is TGTGCCAGCAGTATTTGGGACAGGGAGAATGAGCAGTTCTTC.

J is TRBJ2-5 and V is TRBV6-2 or TRBV6-3, with D perhaps matching TRBD2 (5 bases). With 5 bases removed from V and 2 bases from J, the gap between germline ends came to 15 bases. The germline V gene has CDR1 MNHEY and CDR2 SVGEGT. The CDR3 contains 15 residues. The CDR3 bases are TGTGCCAGCAGTAGTCTGACTAAGCCTCAAGAGACCCAGTACTTC. As protein: CASSSLTKPQETQYF.

The rearrangement joins TRBV6-5 to TRBJ2-5, with D possibly TRBD1 on 6 matching bases. The J call is doubtful: the DNA matches TRBJ2-7 better. The length of the CDR3 is 12 residues. Looked up from germline, CDR1 is MNHEY and CDR2 is SVGAGI. For the CDR3, the DNA is TGTGCCAGCGGATTCAGGGGATCCGAGCAGTACTTC. Its protein product is CASGFRGSEQYF.

The CDR3: CASSFEWGMREKLFF. For the CDR3, the DNA is TGTGCCAGCAGTTTCGAGTGGGGAATGCGCGAAAAACTGTTTTTT. This chain links TRBV28 with TRBJ1-4, with unresolved D. The CDR3 has 15 amino acids. The germline V gene has CDR1 MDHEN and CDR2 SYDVKM. V dropped 3 bases and J dropped 8 bases, with 16 bases sitting between them.

The rearrangement links TRBV7-7 to TRBJ2-1; 10 positions match TRBD2. The CDR3 runs 15 residues. The germline CDR1 and CDR2 sequences are SSHAT and FNYEAQ (reference sequence). V was clipped by 5 bases and J by 8 bases; unmatched bases: 9. The CDR3 bases are TGTGCCAGCAGCGCCCTAGCGGGAGATGTCGATGAGCAGTTCTTC. Its protein product is CASSALAGDVDEQFF.

CDR3 region: CSAWSGTSGRAVEQFF. The CDR3, as DNA: TGCAGTGCTTGGTCCGGGACTAGCGGGAGGGCTGTTGAGCAGTTCTTC. The genes are TRBV20-1 and TRBJ2-1; 16 positions agree with TRBD2. J lost 9 bases, V lost 5 bases, and 10 bases had no gene match. The CDR3 totals 16 residues. Germline V gene lookup returns CDR1 DFQATT and CDR2 SNEGSKA (reference sequence).

The chain recombines TRBV29-1 with TRBJ1-4; tentatively, D is TRBD1 (5 bases). V gave up 0 bases and J gave up 8 bases, with 13 bases separating them. The length of the CDR3 is 14 residues. Germline V gene lookup returns CDR1 SQVTM and CDR2 ANQGSEA. CDR3 sequence: CSVEDIAKGEKLFF. For the CDR3, the DNA is TGCAGCGTTGAAGATATAGCAAAGGGGGAAAAACTGTTTTTT.

This clonotype turned up a few times. The chain recombines TRBV3-1 with TRBJ2-7; D uncertain. The length of the CDR3 is 14 residues. The V and J ends lost 1 base and 1 base respectively, with 8 bases between them. CDR1 is LGHDT and CDR2 is YNNKEL in the germline V gene (reference sequence). DNA of the CDR3: TGTGCCAGCAGCCAAGCGCCGATATCCTACGAGCAGTACTTC. It yields the protein CASSQAPISYEQYF.